A selection of T cell receptor beta chains follows, all from one sample in a study of blood T cell repertoires in COVID-19. Repertoires were generated with immunoSEQ multiplex PCR, while TCRdb's copy carries only in-frame clones and drops some. The table lists 130,000 or so clones, roughly 89% of them singletons. Sequencing was performed on peripheral blood. The source of these receptors is a man aged 40-49 years with acute or convalescent COVID-19. Both conserved end residues are part of each CDR3. A D gene is named only where the DNA matches it firmly. Clone size is given for some rows only: seen once, a few or many times, or a class if the clone is expanded.

J: TRBJ1-6; V: TRBV21-1; size: few; D: -; CDR3: CASSKGRGRPGGNSPLHF; DNA: TGTGCCAGCAGCAAAGGGAGGGGACGGCCTGGTGGTAATTCACCCCTCCACTTT
J: TRBJ1-2; V: TRBV15; size: -; D: -; CDR3: CATSREGLNYGYTF; DNA: TGTGCCACCAGCCGGGAAGGGCTGAACTATGGCTACACCTTC
J: TRBJ2-5; V: TRBV5-1; size: -; D: -; CDR3: CASSLGGPPEYF; DNA: TGCGCCAGCAGCTTGGGAGGGCCACCGGAGTACTTC
J: TRBJ2-5; V: TRBV7-9; size: -; D: -; CDR3: CASSSGLDGETQYF; DNA: TGTGCCAGCAGCTCAGGGTTGGATGGGGAGACCCAGTACTTC
J: TRBJ1-2; V: TRBV18; size: once; D: TRBD1; CDR3: CASSPKTGDGYTF; DNA: TGTGCCAGCTCACCTAAGACAGGGGACGGCTACACCTTC
J: TRBJ1-3; V: TRBV5-4; size: -; D: -; CDR3: CASSLGPGVGNTIYF; DNA: TGTGCCAGCAGCTTGGGCCCGGGGGTGGGAAACACCATATATTTT
J: TRBJ2-7; V: TRBV6-1; size: -; D: TRBD1; CDR3: CASSEQGAPYEQYF; DNA: TGTGCCAGCAGTGAACAGGGGGCGCCCTACGAGCAGTACTTC
J: TRBJ2-7; V: TRBV25-1; size: -; D: TRBD1; CDR3: CASSVQGGTYEQYF; DNA: TGTGCCAGCAGTGTACAGGGGGGTACCTACGAGCAGTACTTC
J: TRBJ2-5; V: TRBV3-1/TRBV3-2; size: -; D: TRBD2; CDR3: CASSQERGSGRFGETQYF; DNA: TGTGCCAGCAGCCAAGAACGCGGTAGCGGGAGATTTGGGGAGACCCAGTACTTC
J: TRBJ1-1; V: TRBV13; size: -; D: -; CDR3: CASSFSIGLPNTEAFF; DNA: TGTGCCAGCAGCTTTTCAATAGGACTTCCGAACACTGAAGCTTTCTTT
J: TRBJ2-1; V: TRBV18; size: few; D: -; CDR3: CASSPLPRQSYYNEQFF; DNA: TGTGCCAGCTCCCCACTACCGAGACAGTCATACTACAATGAGCAGTTCTTC
J: TRBJ1-4; V: TRBV6-5; size: -; D: TRBD1; CDR3: CASSSDDRGHEKLFF; DNA: TGTGCCAGCAGCTCTGACGACAGGGGGCATGAAAAACTGTTTTTT
J: TRBJ2-3; V: TRBV3-1/TRBV3-2; size: -; D: TRBD2; CDR3: CASSHGSGGSTDTQYF; DNA: TGTGCCAGCAGCCACGGGAGCGGGGGGTCCACAGATACGCAGTATTTT
J: TRBJ2-1; V: TRBV11-3; size: -; D: TRBD2; CDR3: CASSPATGGPNEQFF; DNA: TGTGCCAGCAGCCCAGCCACGGGAGGGCCCAATGAGCAGTTCTTC
J: TRBJ2-2; V: TRBV6-1; size: -; D: -; CDR3: CASSDPANTGELFF; DNA: TGTGCCAGCAGTGATCCAGCGAACACCGGGGAGCTGTTTTTT
J: TRBJ1-2; V: TRBV2; size: -; D: -; CDR3: CASSVSAATYYGYTF; DNA: TGTGCCAGCAGTGTGTCTGCAGCGACCTACTATGGCTACACCTTC
J: TRBJ2-1; V: TRBV6-5; size: -; D: -; CDR3: CASSWGGGLYNEQFF; DNA: TGTGCCAGCAGTTGGGGAGGGGGACTCTACAATGAGCAGTTCTTC
J: TRBJ1-2; V: TRBV23-1; size: -; D: TRBD1; CDR3: CASSHPGTGILDYGYTF; DNA: TGCGCCAGCAGTCACCCCGGGACAGGGATTTTGGACTATGGCTACACCTTC
J: TRBJ1-2; V: TRBV14; size: -; D: -; CDR3: CASSQRLNYGYTF; DNA: TGTGCCAGCAGCCAAAGACTGAACTATGGCTACACCTTC
J: TRBJ1-2; V: TRBV10-3; size: -; D: TRBD1; CDR3: CAISESWGQGTNYGYTF; DNA: TGTGCCATCAGTGAGTCATGGGGACAGGGTACAAACTATGGCTACACCTTC
J: TRBJ2-7; V: TRBV11-3; size: -; D: TRBD1; CDR3: CASSQSQGNEQYF; DNA: TGTGCCAGCAGCCAGTCACAGGGGAACGAGCAGTACTTC
J: TRBJ1-1; V: TRBV11-3; size: -; D: TRBD1; CDR3: CASSGRDRSRTEAFF; DNA: TGTGCCAGCAGCGGAAGGGACAGGAGCAGGACTGAAGCTTTCTTT
J: TRBJ2-7; V: TRBV4-1; size: -; D: -; CDR3: CASSQVERDEQYF; DNA: TGCGCCAGCAGCCAAGTCGAGCGGGACGAGCAGTACTTC
J: TRBJ1-6; V: TRBV7-9; size: once; D: -; CDR3: CASSPGRGGSPLHF; DNA: TGTGCCAGCAGCCCCGGTCGGGGGGGTTCACCCCTCCACTTT
J: TRBJ1-2; V: TRBV9; size: -; D: TRBD1; CDR3: CASSVAGTGAGYTF; DNA: TGTGCCAGCAGCGTGGCCGGGACAGGGGCAGGCTACACCTTC
J: TRBJ2-1; V: TRBV20-1; size: -; D: TRBD2; CDR3: CSASRLSGTGDEQFF; DNA: TGCAGTGCTAGTAGACTAAGCGGGACTGGCGATGAGCAGTTCTTC
J: TRBJ1-1; V: TRBV10-2; size: -; D: -; CDR3: CASRDGVMTEAFF; DNA: TGCGCCAGCAGAGACGGGGTTATGACTGAAGCTTTCTTT
J: TRBJ2-7; V: TRBV10-3; size: -; D: -; CDR3: CAISGDRRGYEQYF; DNA: TGTGCCATCAGTGGTGACCGGCGGGGATACGAGCAGTACTTC
J: TRBJ1-5; V: TRBV3-1/TRBV3-2; size: -; D: -; CDR3: CASSQARVTAQPQHF; DNA: TGTGCCAGCAGCCAAGCCAGGGTCACAGCTCAGCCCCAGCATTTT
J: TRBJ2-1; V: TRBV7-9; size: -; D: -; CDR3: CASSPKGDRYNEQFF; DNA: TGTGCCAGCAGCCCCAAGGGGGATCGCTACAATGAGCAGTTCTTC
J: TRBJ1-1; V: TRBV9; size: -; D: -; CDR3: CASSVAWRGSTEAFF; DNA: TGTGCCAGCAGCGTAGCTTGGCGGGGCTCAACTGAAGCTTTCTTT
J: TRBJ1-1; V: TRBV27; size: -; D: -; CDR3: CASSPQGTTRNTEAFF; DNA: TGTGCCAGCAGCCCCCAGGGAACCACCCGGAACACTGAAGCTTTCTTT
J: TRBJ2-7; V: TRBV11-3; size: few; D: -; CDR3: CASSLSRGYEQYF; DNA: TGTGCCAGCAGCTTAAGTCGCGGGTACGAGCAGTACTTC
J: TRBJ1-1; V: TRBV7-2; size: once; D: -; CDR3: CASSFVAMNTEAFF; DNA: TGTGCCAGCAGCTTCGTGGCAATGAACACTGAAGCTTTCTTT
J: TRBJ2-5; V: TRBV5-1; size: -; D: TRBD1; CDR3: CASSPIPGQRETQYF; DNA: TGCGCCAGCTCACCAATCCCGGGACAGAGGGAGACCCAGTACTTC
J: TRBJ2-7; V: TRBV19; size: -; D: -; CDR3: CASSIVTTDSYEQYF; DNA: TGTGCCAGTAGTATAGTGACAACCGACTCCTACGAGCAGTACTTC
J: TRBJ1-2; V: TRBV19; size: -; D: -; CDR3: CASSIRGTVLWGYTF; DNA: TGTGCCAGTAGTATCCGCGGGACCGTTCTTTGGGGCTACACCTTC
J: TRBJ1-5; V: TRBV30; size: -; D: -; CDR3: CAWSSQGPQPQHF; DNA: TGTGCCTGGAGTTCACAGGGTCCTCAGCCCCAGCATTTT
J: TRBJ1-1; V: TRBV15; size: -; D: TRBD1; CDR3: CATSRGTGGTDTEAFF; DNA: TGTGCCACCAGCAGAGGGACAGGGGGAACAGACACTGAAGCTTTCTTT
J: TRBJ1-2; V: TRBV20-1; size: -; D: -; CDR3: CSASALNYGYTF; DNA: TGCAGTGCTAGTGCCCTTAACTATGGCTACACCTTC
J: TRBJ2-3; V: TRBV5-4; size: -; D: -; CDR3: CASSLAHRGGDTQYF; DNA: TGTGCCAGCAGCTTGGCGCACAGGGGAGGAGATACGCAGTATTTT
J: TRBJ1-2; V: TRBV3-1/TRBV3-2; size: -; D: -; CDR3: CASSQDSAMAGRGYTF; DNA: TGTGCCAGCAGCCAAGATTCGGCCATGGCCGGGAGAGGCTACACCTTC
J: TRBJ1-2; V: TRBV27; size: -; D: -; CDR3: CASKTGWSNYGYTF; DNA: TGTGCCAGCAAAACGGGGTGGTCTAACTATGGCTACACCTTC
J: TRBJ2-1; V: TRBV11-1; size: few; D: TRBD2; CDR3: CASSSTGTSGYNEQFF; DNA: TGTGCCAGCAGCAGCACCGGGACTAGCGGTTACAATGAGCAGTTCTTC
J: TRBJ2-6; V: TRBV7-8; size: -; D: -; CDR3: CASSLPLAFSGANVLTF; DNA: TGTGCCAGCAGCTTACCTTTGGCATTCTCTGGGGCCAACGTCCTGACTTTC
J: TRBJ1-5; V: TRBV7-8; size: -; D: -; CDR3: CASSLGLFTGTSQPQHF; DNA: TGTGCCAGCAGCTTAGGTCTCTTTACAGGGACGAGTCAGCCCCAGCATTTT
J: TRBJ2-3; V: TRBV4-1; size: -; D: TRBD2; CDR3: CASSQDAGGPGTQYF; DNA: TGCGCCAGCAGCCAAGATGCGGGAGGGCCGGGTACGCAGTATTTT
J: TRBJ2-1; V: TRBV13; size: -; D: TRBD1; CDR3: CASSLGRQGANEQFF; DNA: TGTGCCAGCAGCTTAGGCAGGCAGGGGGCGAATGAGCAGTTCTTC
J: TRBJ1-2; V: TRBV25-1; size: -; D: TRBD1; CDR3: CASSEYRGQSYGYTF; DNA: TGTGCCAGCAGTGAATATAGGGGACAGTCCTATGGCTACACCTTC
J: TRBJ2-3; V: TRBV6-4; size: -; D: TRBD2; CDR3: CASRPPLADNSTDTQYF; DNA: TGTGCCAGCAGACCACCACTAGCGGACAACAGCACAGATACGCAGTATTTT
J: TRBJ1-6; V: TRBV29-1; size: -; D: TRBD1; CDR3: CSVVLGQKDSPLHF; DNA: TGCAGCGTTGTGCTGGGACAGAAGGATTCACCCCTCCACTTT
J: TRBJ2-5; V: TRBV5-4; size: -; D: -; CDR3: CASSLARGSQETQYF; DNA: TGTGCCAGCAGCTTGGCTAGGGGGTCCCAAGAGACCCAGTACTTC
J: TRBJ1-1; V: TRBV5-4; size: -; D: -; CDR3: CASSLDPLGGLNTEAFF; DNA: TGTGCCAGCAGCTTGGATCCCCTGGGAGGGCTCAACACTGAAGCTTTCTTT
J: TRBJ1-2; V: TRBV6-5; size: -; D: -; CDR3: CASSSGQNYGYTF; DNA: TGTGCCAGCAGTTCCGGACAGAACTATGGCTACACCTTC
J: TRBJ1-6; V: TRBV28; size: -; D: -; CDR3: CAIASGNSPLHF; DNA: TGTGCCATCGCCTCAGGCAATTCACCCCTCCACTTT
J: TRBJ1-6; V: TRBV2; size: -; D: -; CDR3: CASTLGRASSYNSPLHF; DNA: TGTGCCAGCACCTTGGGGAGGGCGAGCTCCTATAATTCACCCCTCCACTTT
J: TRBJ1-2; V: TRBV5-1; size: few; D: TRBD1; CDR3: CASSLARTGGHYGYTF; DNA: TGCGCCAGCAGCTTGGCAAGGACAGGGGGCCACTATGGCTACACCTTC